This T cell receptor beta chain was sequenced for a study of T cell repertoires in urothelial bladder cancer. Study results and limitations: Up to 17% of carcinoma infiltrating lymphocytes belonged to one T-cell clone.

For this clone: The antigen remains unidentified.

Libraries were prepared by immunoSEQ multiplex PCR; TCRdb keeps only in-frame clonotypes and omits some of them. The sample contains approximately 2,000 clones, roughly 80% of which appear only once. V was clipped by 2 bases and J by 5 bases, with 12 bases between them. CDR3 length equals 14 residues. Germline values: CDR1 MNHNY, CDR2 SVGAGI (reference sequence). The genes are TRBV6-6 and TRBJ1-2; D not certain. This clonotype was sampled from a human donor with urothelial carcinoma. Material for sequencing was tumor-infiltrating cells from bladder cancer. CDR3 sequence reads: CASSYGVEEYGYTF. CDR3 coding DNA: TGTGCCAGCAGTTACGGGGTGGAGGAATATGGCTACACCTTC.